What follows are 2 T cell receptor beta chains derived from one specimen sequenced in a study of beta chain features in type 1 diabetes. Expressed TCRB transcripts were sequenced after all isolated RNA was converted to cDNA. Profiled with immunoSEQ multiplex PCR; TCRdb holds only in-frame clones, not every one. The sample includes about 230,000 clones, over 7.5% of them seen just once. Sequenced sample: naive CD4+ T cells from blood. These receptors all stem from a woman under 30 in good health.

This clone was picked up a small number of times. The rearrangement links TRBV2 to TRBJ2-7, with D uncertain. Germline values: CDR1 SNHLY, CDR2 FYNNEI. CDR3 length: 11 amino acids. Trimming removed 10 bases at V and 4 bases at J, with 11 bases between. CDR3 in DNA: TGTGCCATCACGACGGGTTACGAGCAGTACTTC. Its protein is CAITTGYEQYF. The whole variable domain, remainder taken from reference TRBV2 and TRBJ2-7, is EPEVTQTPSHQVTQMGQEVILRCVPISNHLYFYWYRQILGQKVEFLVSFYNNEISEKSEIFDDQFSVERPDGSNFTLKIRSTKLEDSAMYFCAITTGYEQYFGPGTRLTVT.

This chain uses TRBV5-6 with TRBJ1-5; D is unclear. There are 15 residues in the CDR3. Trimming took off 2 bases at V and 1 base at J, with 10 bases between the two ends. CDR1 is SGHDT, CDR2 YYEEEE, per germline. The CDR3 DNA reads TGTGCCAGCAGCTTCCGGGGATTGAGCAATCAGCCCCAGCATTTT. Its protein product is CASSFRGLSNQPQHF.